This paragraph reports one T cell receptor beta chain. No antigen is known for it. These data come from a study of long-term antiretroviral therapy in people with HIV. Findings and caveats of the study: Across all time points, the repertoire was dominated by clones that expanded before ART.

Run at survey level, the immunoSEQ assay was version v3.0. TCRdb's copy holds only in-frame clones and misses some; the assay was immunoSEQ multiplex PCR. The repertoire holds some 11,000 clones, with roughly 80% as singletons. V was trimmed by 4 bases and J by 1 base, leaving 12 bases between them. This CDR3 contains 15 residues. Germline V gene lookup returns CDR1 SGHKS and CDR2 YYEKEE (reference sequence). The specimen was unsorted PBMCs, collected less than 7.5 years after starting antiretroviral therapy. This clonotype was sampled from a man aged 50 or older with HIV. V usage is TRBV5-5 and J usage is TRBJ2-1; unclear D gene. This CDR3 is CASSPRSPSYNEQFF. The CDR3 bases are TGTGCCAGCAGCCCCCGCAGCCCTTCCTACAATGAGCAGTTCTTC. Complete variable domain (other parts from reference TRBV5-5 and TRBJ2-1): DAGVTQSPTHLIKTRGQQVTLRCSPISGHKSVSWYQQVLGQGPQFIFQYYEKEERGRGNFPDRFSARQFPNYSSELNVNALLLGDSALYLCASSPRSPSYNEQFFGPGTRLTVL.